A selection of T cell receptor beta chains follows, all from one sample in a study of T cell responses to AZD1222 COVID-19 vaccine. Profiling relied on immunoSEQ multiplex PCR, and the TCRdb table lists in-frame clones only, not all of them. The data show roughly 81,000 clones, with around nine tenths seen just once and 15% to 20% held by the top ten. This sample comprised peripheral blood, obtained on day 0 of AZD1222 vaccination. The receptor set was obtained from an adult in good health. CDR3s leave out the opening cysteine and the closing phenylalanine or tryptophan.

j_call: TRBJ2-3
v_call: TRBV4-1
cdr3_aa: ASSQDQPGTQY

j_call: TRBJ1-3
v_call: TRBV18
cdr3_aa: ASSPFVLSSGNTIY

j_call: TRBJ2-3
v_call: TRBV11-3
cdr3_aa: ASSFSGGPADTQY

j_call: TRBJ1-2
v_call: TRBV28
cdr3_aa: ASSPSTYGYT

j_call: TRBJ1-2
v_call: TRBV7-9
cdr3_aa: ASSLNDLFYGYT

j_call: TRBJ1-6
v_call: TRBV5-1
cdr3_aa: ASSSSPSGQRNSPLH

j_call: TRBJ1-1
v_call: TRBV11-2
cdr3_aa: ASRSTGERAF

j_call: TRBJ1-5
v_call: TRBV12-3/TRBV12-4
cdr3_aa: ASSGQINQPQH

j_call: TRBJ1-2
v_call: TRBV7-9
cdr3_aa: ASSLRSDRGYGYT

j_call: TRBJ2-3
v_call: TRBV11-3
cdr3_aa: ASSFGLRGTDTQY

j_call: TRBJ1-1
v_call: TRBV12-5
cdr3_aa: ASGPQQGARTEAF

j_call: TRBJ2-3
v_call: TRBV6-2/TRBV6-3
cdr3_aa: ASSASGSTDTQY

j_call: TRBJ1-5
v_call: TRBV10-3
cdr3_aa: AISTERSNQPQH

j_call: TRBJ2-2
v_call: TRBV10-3
cdr3_aa: AISRLTANTGELF

j_call: TRBJ1-5
v_call: TRBV19
cdr3_aa: ASRADRGLNQPQH

j_call: TRBJ2-1
v_call: TRBV5-1
cdr3_aa: ASQRYSSYNEQF

j_call: TRBJ1-1
v_call: TRBV27
cdr3_aa: ASSLGGNTEAF

j_call: TRBJ1-3
v_call: TRBV11-3
cdr3_aa: ASSLGTQQTGNTIY

j_call: TRBJ2-1
v_call: TRBV7-9
cdr3_aa: ASSWSGYNEQF

j_call: TRBJ2-1
v_call: TRBV24-1
cdr3_aa: ATSDPHRDPEQF

j_call: TRBJ2-1
v_call: TRBV27
cdr3_aa: ASSLSINEQF